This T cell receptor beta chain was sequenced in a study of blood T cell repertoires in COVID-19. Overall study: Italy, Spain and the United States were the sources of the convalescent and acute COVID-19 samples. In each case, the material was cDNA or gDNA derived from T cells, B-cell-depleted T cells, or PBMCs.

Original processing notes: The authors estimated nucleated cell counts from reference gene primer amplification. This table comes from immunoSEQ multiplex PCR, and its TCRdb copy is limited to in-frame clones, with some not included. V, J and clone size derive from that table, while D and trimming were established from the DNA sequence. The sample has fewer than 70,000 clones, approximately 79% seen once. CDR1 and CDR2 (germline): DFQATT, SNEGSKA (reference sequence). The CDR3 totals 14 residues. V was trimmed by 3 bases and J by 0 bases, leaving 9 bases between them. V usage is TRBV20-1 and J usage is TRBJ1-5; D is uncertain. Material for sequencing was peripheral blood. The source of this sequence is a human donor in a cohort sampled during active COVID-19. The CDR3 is CSASWRGSNQPQHF. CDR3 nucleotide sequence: TGCAGTGCTAGTTGGCGGGGTAGCAATCAGCCCCAGCATTTT.